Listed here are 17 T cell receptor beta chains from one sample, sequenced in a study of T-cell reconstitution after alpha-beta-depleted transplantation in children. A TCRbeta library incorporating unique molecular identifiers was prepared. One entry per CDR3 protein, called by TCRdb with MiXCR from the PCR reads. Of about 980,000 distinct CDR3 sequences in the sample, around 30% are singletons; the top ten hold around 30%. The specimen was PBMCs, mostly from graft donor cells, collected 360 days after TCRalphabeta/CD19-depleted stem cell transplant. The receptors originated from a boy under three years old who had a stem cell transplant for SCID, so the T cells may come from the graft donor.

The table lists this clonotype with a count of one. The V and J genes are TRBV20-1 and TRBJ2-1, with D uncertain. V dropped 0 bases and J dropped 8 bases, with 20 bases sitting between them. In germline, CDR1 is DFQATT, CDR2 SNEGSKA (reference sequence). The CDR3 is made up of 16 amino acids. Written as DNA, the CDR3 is TGCAGTGCTAGAGATCTTAAGGCGGCGGTTGGCGATGAGCAGTTCTTC. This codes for CSARDLKAAVGDEQFF.

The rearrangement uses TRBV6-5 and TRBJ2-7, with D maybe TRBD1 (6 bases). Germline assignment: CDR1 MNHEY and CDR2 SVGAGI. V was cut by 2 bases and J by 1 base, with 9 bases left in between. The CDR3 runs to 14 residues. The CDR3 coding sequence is TGTGCCAGCAGTTACCCAGGGGCGTCCTACGAGCAGTACTTC. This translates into CASSYPGASYEQYF.

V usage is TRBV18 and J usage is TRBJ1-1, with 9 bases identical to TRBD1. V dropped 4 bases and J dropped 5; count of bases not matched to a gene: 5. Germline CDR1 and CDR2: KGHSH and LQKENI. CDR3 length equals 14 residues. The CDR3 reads CASSQQGAPTEAFF. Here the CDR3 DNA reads TGTGCCAGCTCACAACAGGGGGCGCCTACTGAAGCTTTCTTT.

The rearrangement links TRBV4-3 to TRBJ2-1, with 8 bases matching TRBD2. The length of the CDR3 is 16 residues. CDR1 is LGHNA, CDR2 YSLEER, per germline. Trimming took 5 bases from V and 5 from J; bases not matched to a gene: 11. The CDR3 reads CASSKSRRGEHNEQFF. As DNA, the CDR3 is TGCGCCAGCAGCAAGTCTAGGCGGGGGGAGCACAATGAGCAGTTCTTC.

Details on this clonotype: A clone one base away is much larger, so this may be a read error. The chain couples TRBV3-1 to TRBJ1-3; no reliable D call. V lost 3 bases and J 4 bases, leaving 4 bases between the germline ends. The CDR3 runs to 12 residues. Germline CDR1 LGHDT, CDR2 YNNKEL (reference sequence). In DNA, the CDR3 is TGTGCCAGCAGCCAGAGGGGAAACACCATATATTTT. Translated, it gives CASSQRGNTIYF.

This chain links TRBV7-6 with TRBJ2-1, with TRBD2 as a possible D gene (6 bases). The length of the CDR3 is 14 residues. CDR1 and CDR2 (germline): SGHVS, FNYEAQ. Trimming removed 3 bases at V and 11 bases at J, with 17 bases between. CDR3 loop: CASSFAGLPLQQFF. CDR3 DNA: TGTGCCAGCAGCTTTGCGGGACTCCCCTTACAGCAGTTCTTC.

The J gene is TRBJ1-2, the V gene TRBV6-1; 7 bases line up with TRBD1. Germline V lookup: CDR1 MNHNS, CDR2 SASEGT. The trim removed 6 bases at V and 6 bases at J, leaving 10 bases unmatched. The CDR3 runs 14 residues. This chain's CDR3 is CASRQDRSVHGYTF. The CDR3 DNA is TGTGCCAGCAGACAGGACAGGTCGGTGCATGGCTACACCTTC.

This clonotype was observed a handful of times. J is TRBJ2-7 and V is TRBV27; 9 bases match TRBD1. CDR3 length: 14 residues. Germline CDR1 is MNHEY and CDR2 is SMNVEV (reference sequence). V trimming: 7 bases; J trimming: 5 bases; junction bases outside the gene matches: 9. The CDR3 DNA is TGTGCCAGCACCTCCCGGGACAGGGTGAACGAGCAGTACTTC. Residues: CASTSRDRVNEQYF.

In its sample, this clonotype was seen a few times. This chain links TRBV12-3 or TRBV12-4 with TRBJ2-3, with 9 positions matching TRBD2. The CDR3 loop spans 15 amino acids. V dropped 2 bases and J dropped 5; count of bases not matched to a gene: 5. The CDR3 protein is CASSLRGGAVDTQYF. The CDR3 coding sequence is TGTGCCAGCAGTTTACGCGGGGGGGCAGTAGATACGCAGTATTTT.

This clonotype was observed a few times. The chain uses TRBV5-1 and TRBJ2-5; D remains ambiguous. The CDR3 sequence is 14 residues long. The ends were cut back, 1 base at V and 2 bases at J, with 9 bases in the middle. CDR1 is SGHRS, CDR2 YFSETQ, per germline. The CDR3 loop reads CASSLTVTQETQYF. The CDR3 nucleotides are TGCGCCAGCAGCTTGACGGTGACTCAAGAGACCCAGTACTTC.

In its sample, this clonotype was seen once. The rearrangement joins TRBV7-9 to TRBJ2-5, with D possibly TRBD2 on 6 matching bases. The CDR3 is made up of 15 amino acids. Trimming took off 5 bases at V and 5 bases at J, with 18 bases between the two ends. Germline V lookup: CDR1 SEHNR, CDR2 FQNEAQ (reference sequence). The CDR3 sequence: CASSRRRAGAETQYF. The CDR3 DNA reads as TGTGCCAGCAGCCGGCGGAGGGCGGGCGCGGAGACCCAGTACTTC.

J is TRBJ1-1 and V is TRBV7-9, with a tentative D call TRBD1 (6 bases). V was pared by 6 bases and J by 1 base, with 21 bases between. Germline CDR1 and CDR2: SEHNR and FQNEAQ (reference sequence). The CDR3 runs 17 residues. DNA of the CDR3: TGTGCCAGCAGGCACCTTGGGGGCGCGCGTAGGAACACTGAAGCTTTCTTT. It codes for CASRHLGGARRNTEAFF.

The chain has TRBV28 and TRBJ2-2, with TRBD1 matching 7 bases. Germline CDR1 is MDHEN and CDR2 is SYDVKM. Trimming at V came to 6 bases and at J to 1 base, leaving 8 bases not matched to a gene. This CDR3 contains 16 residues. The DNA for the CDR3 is TGTGCCAGCAGCCGTTGGAGACAGGGGAACACCGGGGAGCTGTTTTTT. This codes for CASSRWRQGNTGELFF.

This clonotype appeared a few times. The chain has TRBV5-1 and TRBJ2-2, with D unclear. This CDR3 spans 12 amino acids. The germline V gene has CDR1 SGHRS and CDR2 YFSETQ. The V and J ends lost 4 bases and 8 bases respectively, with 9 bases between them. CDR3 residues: CASSHQEGELFF. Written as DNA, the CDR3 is TGCGCCAGCAGCCACCAGGAGGGGGAGCTGTTTTTT.

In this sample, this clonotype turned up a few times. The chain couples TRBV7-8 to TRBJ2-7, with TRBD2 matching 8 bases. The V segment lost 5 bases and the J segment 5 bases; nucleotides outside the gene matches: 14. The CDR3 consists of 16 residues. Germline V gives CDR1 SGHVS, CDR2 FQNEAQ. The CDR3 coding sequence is TGTGCCAGCAGCCCGGATAGCGGGGTCTTCGTAAACGAGCAGTACTTC. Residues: CASSPDSGVFVNEQYF.

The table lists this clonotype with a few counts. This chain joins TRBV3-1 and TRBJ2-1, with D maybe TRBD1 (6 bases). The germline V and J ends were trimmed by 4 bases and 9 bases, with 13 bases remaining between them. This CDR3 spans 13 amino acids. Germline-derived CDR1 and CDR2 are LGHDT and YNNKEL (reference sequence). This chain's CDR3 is CASSRTGLLEQFF. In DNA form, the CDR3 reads TGTGCCAGCAGCCGTACAGGGTTGCTTGAGCAGTTCTTC.

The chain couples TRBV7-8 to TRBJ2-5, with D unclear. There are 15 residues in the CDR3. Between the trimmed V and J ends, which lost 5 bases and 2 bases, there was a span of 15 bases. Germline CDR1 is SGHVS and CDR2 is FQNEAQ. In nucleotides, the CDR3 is TGTGCCAGCAGCCGACGGGCAAGCGTTCAAGAGACCCAGTACTTC. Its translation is CASSRRASVQETQYF.